One T cell receptor beta chain is described in this entry. Its cognate antigen is unknown. The PCR used 60 Vbeta and 13 Jbeta primers. Generated by immunoSEQ multiplex PCR, the TCRdb table keeps only in-frame clones and is missing some. The sample lists 150,000 or so clones, roughly four fifths occurring once. This specimen belongs to a study of cytomegalovirus exposure and HLA in healthy donors. The study, taken as a whole, reports: Most TCR sequences were rare, but some public TCRs occurred in many donors. Several V segments, TRBV6-2 and TRBV6-3 among them, could not be told apart and were dropped. Highest at DRB1 and lowest at HLA-C, TCR association rates differed among HLA loci in a later analysis.

The V and J ends lost 2 bases and 3 bases respectively, with 12 bases between them. In germline, CDR1 is SGHNT, CDR2 YYREEE (reference sequence). This CDR3 spans 14 amino acids. The source material was PBMCs. V gene TRBV5-4 combines with J gene TRBJ2-7, with D possibly being TRBD1 (5 bases). This TCR came from a man aged 40-50 years in good health and CMV-seronegative. The CDR3 here is CASSFVGQDYEQYV. CDR3 in DNA: TGTGCCAGCAGCTTTGTGGGGCAGGACTACGAGCAGTACGTC.